This T cell receptor beta chain was observed in a study of T cell repertoires in cytomegalovirus infection. Study-level background: Based on public TCR beta signatures, there were indications of CMV infection and of a matching HLA type. General study findings and limits: Clonotype analysis showed dominance of the ex vivo response by HLA-C-restricted CMV-specific TCR beta clonotypes.

Germline CDR1 reads MDHEN; CDR2 reads SYDVKM. With 5 bases clipped from V and 4 bases from J, the junction kept 8 bases outside the gene matches. The CDR3 has 16 residues. About this clonotype itself: Its antigen remains unidentified.

Each CDR3 protein gets one entry after TCRdb re-called the reads with MiXCR. The profile shows around 740,000 distinct CDR3 sequences, roughly a third of them singletons. The chain uses TRBV28 and TRBJ2-1, with TRBD1 identical over 10 bases. Sample: PBMCs. This clonotype was obtained from a human donor in good health (CMV status not recorded). Some clones in this sample may be carry-over from other donors' samples. CDR3 sequence (DNA): TGTGCCAGCAGTGGGGCCGGGACAGGGGAATACAATGAGCAGTTCTTC. It specifies CASSGAGTGEYNEQFF.